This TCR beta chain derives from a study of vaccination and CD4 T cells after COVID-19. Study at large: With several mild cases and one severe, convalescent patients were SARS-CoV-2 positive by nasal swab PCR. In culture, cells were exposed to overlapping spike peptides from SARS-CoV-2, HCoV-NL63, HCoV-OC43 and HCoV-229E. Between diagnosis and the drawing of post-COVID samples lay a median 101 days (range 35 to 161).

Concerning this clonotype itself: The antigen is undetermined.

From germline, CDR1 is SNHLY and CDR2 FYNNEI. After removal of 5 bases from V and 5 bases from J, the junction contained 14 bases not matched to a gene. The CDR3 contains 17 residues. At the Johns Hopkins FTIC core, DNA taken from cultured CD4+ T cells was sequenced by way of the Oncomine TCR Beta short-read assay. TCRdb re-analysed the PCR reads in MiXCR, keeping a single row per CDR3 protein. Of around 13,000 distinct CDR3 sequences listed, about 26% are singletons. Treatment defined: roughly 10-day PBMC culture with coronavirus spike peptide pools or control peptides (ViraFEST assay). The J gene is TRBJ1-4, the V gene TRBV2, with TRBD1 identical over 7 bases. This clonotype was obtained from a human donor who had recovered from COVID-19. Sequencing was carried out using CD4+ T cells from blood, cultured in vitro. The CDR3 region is CASSPPPWTGSNEKLFF. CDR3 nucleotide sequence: TGTGCCAGCAGTCCACCCCCTTGGACAGGTTCCAATGAAAAACTGTTTTTT. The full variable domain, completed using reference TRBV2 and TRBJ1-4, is EPEVTQTPSHQVTQMGQEVILRCVPISNHLYFYWYRQILGQKVEFLVSFYNNEISEKSEIFDDQFSVERPDGSNFTLKIRSTKLEDSAMYFCASSPPPWTGSNEKLFFGSGTQLSVL.